One sample yielded the 27 T cell receptor beta chains listed below, sequenced in a study of blood T cell repertoires in COVID-19. TCRdb's table, derived via immunoSEQ multiplex PCR, lists solely in-frame clones and lacks some. The sample holds about 100,000 clones, roughly 80% seen once. The source material was peripheral blood. The source of these receptors is a woman aged 80 or over with active or convalescent COVID-19.

The V call is TRBV18, the J call TRBJ2-3; 12 bases fit TRBD1. Germline V gives CDR1 KGHSH, CDR2 LQKENI. This CDR3 is built from 16 residues. V lost 3 bases to trimming and J lost 3 bases; unmatched junction nucleotides: 4. CDR3 nucleotides: TGTGCCAGCTCACCTAGGGGACAGGGGGCTACAGATACGCAGTATTTT. Translated: CASSPRGQGATDTQYF.

The gene calls are TRBV7-8 and TRBJ2-7, with TRBD2 identical over 10 bases. Trimming cost V 5 bases and J 6 bases; bases outside gene matches: 7. Germline lookup yields CDR1 SGHVS and CDR2 FQNEAQ. The CDR3 spans 14 residues. The CDR3 DNA sequence: TGTGCCAGCAGCCGCGCCGGGACTAGCGTCGAGCAGTACTTC. Translating gives CASSRAGTSVEQYF.

The J gene is TRBJ2-2, the V gene TRBV11-3; D is uncertain. The CDR3 runs to 13 residues. CDR1 is SGHNT, CDR2 YENEEA, per germline. The V gene lost 3 bases and the J gene lost 6 bases, with 8 bases spanning the gap. The chain's CDR3 is CASSFFESGELFF. CDR3 coding DNA: TGTGCCAGCAGCTTCTTTGAGTCCGGGGAGCTGTTTTTT.

The chain couples TRBV28 to TRBJ2-5; TRBD2 matches 14 bases. Germline values: CDR1 MDHEN, CDR2 SYDVKM. Unmatched junction bases numbered 12, after V lost 10 bases and J lost 5 bases. The CDR3 has 16 amino acids. Here the CDR3 reads CATRLAGGPKVETQYF. The CDR3, as DNA: TGTGCCACCCGACTAGCGGGAGGGCCCAAGGTGGAGACCCAGTACTTC.

The rearrangement joins TRBV9 to TRBJ2-3; 9 nucleotides agree with TRBD1. This CDR3 contains 17 residues. Germline values: CDR1 SGDLS, CDR2 YYNGEE. With V trimmed by 1 base and J by 2 bases, 8 bases remained unmatched. CDR3 bases: TGTGCCAGCAGCGTAACTCCGGGACAGGGATTCACAGATACGCAGTATTTT. Translation gives CASSVTPGQGFTDTQYF. Full variable domain (missing parts from reference TRBV9 and TRBJ2-3): DSGVTQTPKHLITATGQRVTLRCSPRSGDLSVYWYQQSLDQGLQFLIQYYNGEERAKGNILERFSAQQFPDLHSELNLSSLELGDSALYFCASSVTPGQGFTDTQYFGPGTRLTVL.

Written as DNA, the CDR3 is TGCAGCGCTACCGCGGATGAGACTAGCATCACAGATACGCAGTATTTT. Translation: CSATADETSITDTQYF. The rearrangement uses TRBV29-1 and TRBJ2-3; 7 positions agree with TRBD2. The CDR3 spans 16 residues. Trimming took 7 bases from V and 2 from J; bases not matched to a gene: 15. CDR1 is SQVTM and CDR2 is ANQGSEA in the germline V gene.

This rearrangement joins TRBV5-6 to TRBJ1-2, with D possibly being TRBD1 (6 bases). CDR1 and CDR2 (germline): SGHDT, YYEEEE. The ends were cut back, 0 bases at V and 4 bases at J, with 7 bases in the middle. This CDR3 contains 13 residues. The CDR3, as DNA: TGTGCCAGCAGCTTGGACAGGGCCTATGGCTACACCTTC. Its translation: CASSLDRAYGYTF.

The chain uses TRBV9 and TRBJ2-1; TRBD2 aligns across 14 bases. The CDR3 loop spans 16 amino acids. The germline V gene encodes CDR1 SGDLS and CDR2 YYNGEE. V shed 2 bases, J shed 9 bases, and the junction held 7 bases outside the gene matches. As DNA, the CDR3 is TGTGCCAGCAGCGTTACCGGGACTAGCGGGAGCGGTGAGCAGTTCTTC. It codes for CASSVTGTSGSGEQFF.

This sequence joins TRBV19 and TRBJ2-4; 8 nucleotides align to TRBD2. Germline-derived CDR1 and CDR2 are LNHDA and SQIVND (reference sequence). V lost 6 bases, J lost 9 bases, and 10 bases stayed unmatched. The CDR3 sequence is 14 residues long. This chain's CDR3 is CASRITPGLGIQYF. The CDR3 nucleotides read TGTGCCAGTAGAATAACGCCGGGACTAGGCATTCAGTACTTC. Full variable domain (missing parts from reference TRBV19 and TRBJ2-4): DGGITQSPKYLFRKEGQNVTLSCEQNLNHDAMYWYRQDPGQGLRLIYYSQIVNDFQKGDIAEGYSVSREKKESFPLTVTSAQKNPTAFYLCASRITPGLGIQYFGAGTRLSVL.

The V gene is TRBV3-1 (or the pseudogene TRBV3-2), the J gene TRBJ2-1; D is unclear. Germline-derived CDR1 and CDR2 are LGHDT and YNNKEL (reference sequence). V lost 5 bases, J lost 0 bases, and 8 bases lay in between. The CDR3 contains 14 residues. CDR3 region: CASSSVRSYNEQFF. The CDR3 coding sequence is TGTGCCAGCAGCTCAGTCCGCTCCTACAATGAGCAGTTCTTC.

The chain is built from TRBV18 and TRBJ2-3; 8 positions agree with TRBD1. Per the germline V gene, CDR1 is KGHSH and CDR2 is LQKENI. The J segment lost 8 bases and the V segment lost 3 bases, leaving 10 bases of the junction unmatched. The CDR3 is 15 amino acids. CDR3 in DNA: TGTGCCAGCTCACCGGAGACAGGGGTGCAAGCTACGCAGTATTTT. This encodes CASSPETGVQATQYF.

The V call is TRBV4-3, the J call TRBJ1-3; 7 bases are a match to TRBD1. Looked up from germline, CDR1 is LGHNA and CDR2 is YSLEER. This CDR3 has 15 amino acids. With V trimmed by 4 bases and J by 5 bases, 8 bases remained unmatched. CDR3 DNA: TGCGCCAGCAGCCCACGACAGGGTGGTAGAAACACCATATATTTT. As protein: CASSPRQGGRNTIYF.

The V and J genes are TRBV4-1 and TRBJ1-1; 8 bases fit TRBD1. This CDR3 comprises 18 residues. In germline, CDR1 is MGHRA, CDR2 YSYEKL. Losses at the gene ends were 0 bases for V and 3 bases for J; bases not matched to a gene: 12. CDR3 DNA sequence: TGCGCCAGCAGCCAAGATCGGTGGCAGGGGGCGCATGACACTGAAGCTTTCTTT. This gives the protein CASSQDRWQGAHDTEAFF.

The chain combines TRBV2 with TRBJ2-2, with TRBD2 matching over 7 bases. CDR3 length: 15 amino acids. V trimming: 4 bases; J trimming: 7 bases; junction bases outside the gene matches: 9. CDR1 and CDR2 (germline): SNHLY, FYNNEI. The CDR3 DNA follows: TGTGCCAGCAGTGTTCTGGCCACGGGGGGCGGGGAGCTGTTTTTT. Translating gives CASSVLATGGGELFF.

In this sample, this clone turned up many times. This sequence joins TRBV29-1 and TRBJ1-1; D is unclear. This CDR3 spans 14 amino acids. The germline V and J ends were trimmed by 4 bases and 2 bases, with 14 bases remaining between them. Per germline, CDR1 SQVTM and CDR2 ANQGSEA. CDR3 in DNA: TGCAGCGTTGTAAACCCTTGGAGAAACACTGAAGCTTTCTTT. Translated: CSVVNPWRNTEAFF.

This clone was seen more than once but under ten times. The V and J genes are TRBV18 and TRBJ2-4; 9 nucleotides match TRBD2. Losses at the gene ends were 0 bases for V and 7 bases for J; bases not matched to a gene: 10. Germline CDR1 and CDR2: KGHSH and LQKENI. The CDR3 totals 17 residues. CDR3 sequence (DNA): TGTGCCAGCTCACCACCTAGGGCTCTAGCGGGACAGAACATTCAGTACTTC. Translated, it gives CASSPPRALAGQNIQYF.

The chain links TRBV11-2 to TRBJ1-2; perhaps TRBD1 as D (6 bases). CDR1 is SGHAT and CDR2 is FQNNGV in the germline V gene. The CDR3 is made up of 15 amino acids. The ends were cut back, 1 base at V and 6 bases at J, with 15 bases in the middle. CDR3 amino acids: CASSLVAGAEDGYTF. CDR3 bases: TGTGCCAGCAGCTTAGTGGCAGGGGCTGAGGATGGCTACACCTTC.

This chain joins TRBV4-2 and TRBJ1-2, with D possibly TRBD1 on 6 matching bases. The CDR3 extends over 12 amino acids. Trimming removed 2 bases from V and 7 bases from J, with 8 bases in between. From germline, CDR1 is LGHNA and CDR2 YNFKEQ. The CDR3 reads CASSQSRGGYTF. The CDR3 nucleotides are TGTGCCAGCAGCCAATCCAGGGGTGGCTACACCTTC.

This chain connects TRBV11-2 to TRBJ1-1; D perhaps matches TRBD1 (5 bases). The CDR3 loop spans 13 amino acids. V lost 3 bases to trimming and J lost 5 bases, with 10 bases between them. Germline V gene lookup returns CDR1 SGHAT and CDR2 FQNNGV. This chain's CDR3 is CASSLIQGTEAFF. In DNA, the CDR3 is TGTGCCAGCAGCTTGATTCAGGGTACTGAAGCTTTCTTT.

Only a few counts were recorded for this clone. This chain uses TRBV19 with TRBJ1-1; D is possibly TRBD1 (5 bases). The CDR3 is 15 residues long. Per germline, CDR1 LNHDA and CDR2 SQIVND (reference sequence). V gave up 10 bases and J gave up 5 bases, with 23 bases separating them. CDR3 protein: CATEDGGFGRTEAFF. The CDR3 bases are TGTGCCACCGAGGATGGGGGGTTTGGGAGGACTGAAGCTTTCTTT.

The gene calls are TRBV11-3 and TRBJ2-1; 13 bases are shared with TRBD2. This CDR3 spans 16 amino acids. V shed 5 bases, J shed 7 bases, and the junction held 8 bases outside the gene matches. Germline V lookup: CDR1 SGHNT, CDR2 YENEEA. The CDR3, as DNA: TGTGCCAGCAGCCATCGACTAGCGGGGGGACAGAATGAGCAGTTCTTC. Amino acids: CASSHRLAGGQNEQFF.

The chain joins TRBV4-3 to TRBJ1-3; perhaps TRBD1 as D (6 bases). The germline V gene encodes CDR1 LGHNA and CDR2 YSLEER. This CDR3 is 16 amino acids long. Trimming removed 4 bases at V and 0 bases at J, with 13 bases between. In nucleotides, the CDR3 is TGCGCCAGCAGCCCTTCCGGGACACCCTCTGGAAACACCATATATTTT. Protein sequence: CASSPSGTPSGNTIYF.

This clone was seen just once. The V and J genes are TRBV19 and TRBJ1-3; 8 bases are shared with TRBD1. The germline gives CDR1 LNHDA, CDR2 SQIVND (reference sequence). This CDR3 spans 16 amino acids. V shed 6 bases and J 0 bases; nucleotides not matched to a gene: 7. The CDR3 DNA sequence: TGTGCCAGTAGAGTATTCACAGGGGGCTCTGGAAACACCATATATTTT. This gives the protein CASRVFTGGSGNTIYF.

The J gene is TRBJ2-6, the V gene TRBV24-1; D is unresolved. The germline V gene has CDR1 KGHDR and CDR2 SFDVKD. The CDR3 extends over 13 amino acids. V lost 9 bases, J lost 1 base, and 6 bases lay in between. CDR3 in DNA: TGTGCCACCGGCAGTTCTGGGGCCAACGTCCTGACTTTC. Amino acid sequence: CATGSSGANVLTF.

The chain links TRBV10-2 to TRBJ1-5; D is unresolved. The germline V gene encodes CDR1 WSHSY and CDR2 SAAADI. V lost 7 bases, J lost 0 bases, and 16 bases lay in between. The CDR3 has 16 amino acids. The CDR3 nucleotides are TGCGCCAGCACTGCTACCGGGGAGCATAGCAATCAGCCCCAGCATTTT. Residues: CASTATGEHSNQPQHF.

The V gene is TRBV5-4, the J gene TRBJ2-7, with 13 bases fitting TRBD2. With 4 bases clipped from V and 6 bases from J, the junction kept 10 bases outside the gene matches. From germline, CDR1 is SGHNT and CDR2 YYREEE (reference sequence). This CDR3 has 16 residues. The CDR3 loop reads CASSTQLAGGPGEQYF. The CDR3 DNA reads as TGTGCCAGCAGCACTCAACTAGCGGGGGGGCCTGGCGAGCAGTACTTC.

This chain links TRBV10-3 with TRBJ2-5; 12 nucleotides line up with TRBD2. The germline V gene has CDR1 ENHRY and CDR2 SYGVKD. This CDR3 has 15 residues. J gave up 5 bases and V 5 bases, and 6 bases lay outside the gene matches. The CDR3 reads CAISTGTSGLETQYF. The CDR3 DNA follows: TGTGCCATCAGTACCGGGACTAGCGGGCTGGAGACCCAGTACTTC.